The T cell receptor beta chain under discussion was sequenced for a study of cytomegalovirus exposure and HLA in healthy donors. In the case of this clone: The target antigen is unknown.

60 Vbeta and 13 Jbeta primers were used in PCR. Repertoires were generated with immunoSEQ multiplex PCR, while TCRdb's copy carries only in-frame clones and drops some. The sample yields over 120,000 clones, about three quarters seen once. General study results and limits: TCR beta chains numbering 164 were designated cytomegalovirus-associated.

The source is a male donor in good health and CMV-seronegative. The material sequenced was PBMCs.

The CDR3 sequence: CASSPKTSTDTQYF. The CDR3 DNA reads as TGTGCCAGTAGTCCGAAGACTAGCACAGATACGCAGTATTTT. V and J are TRBV19 and TRBJ2-3; no clear D gene. Germline V gene lookup returns CDR1 LNHDA and CDR2 SQIVND (reference sequence). The CDR3 extends over 14 amino acids. Between the trimmed V and J ends, which lost 5 bases and 0 bases, there was a span of 9 bases. Based on the CDR3 plus reference TRBV19 and TRBJ2-3, the full variable domain is DGGITQSPKYLFRKEGQNVTLSCEQNLNHDAMYWYRQDPGQGLRLIYYSQIVNDFQKGDIAEGYSVSREKKESFPLTVTSAQKNPTAFYLCASSPKTSTDTQYFGPGTRLTVL.